One sample yielded the 15 T cell receptor beta chains listed below, sequenced in a study of graft-versus-host responses after intestinal transplantation. Their antigen targets remain unknown. The assay was immunoSEQ multiplex PCR, and TCRdb's table has in-frame clones only and misses some. The sample has some 97,000 clones, roughly 87% seen once; the top ten hold about 0.95%. Sequenced here: unstimulated CD4+ T cells sorted from spleen or lymph node cells, sampled before transplant. These receptors were obtained from a human donor who was the organ donor for an intestinal transplant.

This clone has a single count. This rearrangement joins TRBV2 to TRBJ2-3; 7 nucleotides match TRBD1. This CDR3 region has 14 residues. V lost 5 bases to trimming and J lost 3 bases; unmatched junction nucleotides: 5. The germline V gene has CDR1 SNHLY and CDR2 FYNNEI. Written as DNA, the CDR3 is TGTGCCAGCAGTTACAGGGGTGGAACAGATACGCAGTATTTT. Amino acids: CASSYRGGTDTQYF.

V usage is TRBV6-6 and J usage is TRBJ1-1; the D is unclear. Looked up from germline, CDR1 is MNHNY and CDR2 is SVGAGI (reference sequence). The V end lost 5 bases, the J end lost 2 bases, and 12 bases lay between the germline ends. The CDR3 length is 14 residues. The CDR3 DNA reads TGTGCCAGCAGTCACGGCCTAGGAAACACTGAAGCTTTCTTT. This translates into CASSHGLGNTEAFF.

This chain links TRBV5-1 with TRBJ2-2; tentatively, D is TRBD1 (6 bases). V was clipped by 1 base and J by 2 bases, with 9 bases between them. Germline V lookup: CDR1 SGHRS, CDR2 YFSETQ. CDR3 length: 15 amino acids. DNA of the CDR3: TGCGCCAGCAGCTTGACAGGGTTAAACACCGGGGAGCTGTTTTTT. Its protein is CASSLTGLNTGELFF.

The J gene is TRBJ2-1, the V gene TRBV2; 11 bases agree with TRBD1. Germline CDR1 and CDR2: SNHLY and FYNNEI. With V trimmed by 6 bases and J by 9 bases, 16 bases remained unmatched. The CDR3 sequence is 17 residues long. CDR3 protein: CASRKSTGQGGISEQFF. CDR3 sequence (DNA): TGTGCCAGCAGAAAATCCACGGGACAGGGGGGGATATCTGAGCAGTTCTTC.

The rearrangement joins TRBV6-5 to TRBJ1-4; tentative D call: TRBD1 (6 bases). The germline CDR1 and CDR2 sequences are MNHEY and SVGAGI. This CDR3 spans 13 amino acids. Trimming stripped 6 bases from V and 9 bases from J, with 14 bases between. The CDR3 nucleotides read TGTGCCAGCAGAGGGGCAGGGGAAAAAAAACTGTTTTTT. Amino acid sequence: CASRGAGEKKLFF.

This clone was observed once. This sequence joins TRBV19 and TRBJ2-1; 7 bases match TRBD2. The V gene end was trimmed by 2 bases and the J gene end by 3 bases; junction bases not matched to a gene: 7. This CDR3 has 16 amino acids. CDR1 and CDR2 from the germline V gene are LNHDA and SQIVND (reference sequence). The CDR3 protein is CASSIRQRGYYNEQFF. Here the CDR3 DNA reads TGTGCCAGTAGTATAAGACAGCGGGGCTACTACAATGAGCAGTTCTTC.

This clone was counted between two and nine times. The J gene is TRBJ1-4, the V gene TRBV6-6, with a weak D call TRBD1 (6 bases). The CDR3 totals 13 residues. Germline V gene data show CDR1 as MNHNY and CDR2 as SVGAGI (reference sequence). Trimming left V 6 bases short and J 8 bases short, with 13 bases between. The CDR3 loop reads CASSPGVREKLFF. Here the CDR3 DNA reads TGTGCCAGCAGCCCAGGGGTACGGGAAAAACTGTTTTTT.

The chain combines TRBV7-3 with TRBJ2-2; D perhaps matches TRBD1 (5 bases). CDR3 length: 14 amino acids. Germline assignment: CDR1 SGHTA and CDR2 FQGTGA. Trimming shortened V by 3 bases and J by 5 bases, and 10 bases separated the two germline ends. This chain's CDR3 is CASSFRQGTGELFF. CDR3 nucleotides: TGTGCCAGCAGCTTTCGTCAGGGAACCGGGGAGCTGTTTTTT.

CDR3 residues: CASPGARIEGGYTF. As DNA, the CDR3 is TGTGCCTCACCCGGGGCCCGCATTGAGGGGGGCTACACCTTC. The chain is built from TRBV30 and TRBJ1-2; possible D gene TRBD1, 5 bases. The germline V and J ends were trimmed by 7 bases and 8 bases, with 23 bases remaining between them. Germline CDR1 GTSNPN, CDR2 SVGIG (reference sequence). The CDR3 runs to 14 residues.

The V gene is TRBV27, the J gene TRBJ1-2; the match to TRBD1 covers 9 bases. The V gene end was trimmed by 5 bases and the J gene end by 3 bases; junction bases not matched to a gene: 10. This CDR3 has 16 residues. Germline CDR1 reads MNHEY; CDR2 reads SMNVEV (reference sequence). CDR3 DNA sequence: TGTGCCAGCAGTCGCGGACGGACAGGGGTGGACTATGGCTACACCTTC. Amino acids: CASSRGRTGVDYGYTF.

The chain is built from TRBV5-1 and TRBJ1-2, with 7 nucleotides matching TRBD1. This CDR3 region has 15 residues. In germline, CDR1 is SGHRS, CDR2 YFSETQ. Trimming cost V 7 bases and J 5 bases; bases outside gene matches: 14. The CDR3 reads CASGQAVGTAYGYTF. CDR3 DNA sequence: TGCGCCAGCGGCCAAGCAGTCGGGACAGCTTATGGCTACACCTTC.

This chain links TRBV6-5 with TRBJ1-2; no reliable D call. With 3 bases removed from V and 8 bases from J, the gap between germline ends came to 16 bases. Germline CDR1 MNHEY, CDR2 SVGAGI. The length of the CDR3 is 14 residues. CDR3 sequence reads: CASSYVREVGGYTF. CDR3 bases: TGTGCCAGCAGTTATGTACGGGAAGTAGGCGGCTACACCTTC.

This rearrangement joins TRBV6-6 to TRBJ2-7; 7 bases line up with TRBD1. V shed 2 bases, J shed 3 bases, and the junction held 4 bases outside the gene matches. The germline V gene encodes CDR1 MNHNY and CDR2 SVGAGI (reference sequence). The CDR3 totals 14 residues. CDR3 DNA sequence: TGTGCCAGCAGTTACGACAGGGTACGCTACGAGCAGTACTTC. Its translation is CASSYDRVRYEQYF.

This chain uses TRBV6-1 with TRBJ2-5; the D gene is possibly TRBD1 (7 bases). The CDR3 is made up of 19 amino acids. Germline V CDR1 and CDR2: MNHNS, SASEGT. V lost 2 bases and J lost 5, with 27 bases in between. CDR3 bases: TGTGCCAGCAGTGAATCCTTCCCCAGGGGGGTATCTCATAGGGAGACCCAGTACTTC. Protein sequence: CASSESFPRGVSHRETQYF.

The V call is TRBV28, the J call TRBJ2-7, with 7 nucleotides matching TRBD2. This CDR3 region has 12 residues. CDR1 MDHEN and CDR2 SYDVKM come from the germline V gene. Losses at the gene ends were 4 bases for V and 6 bases for J; bases not matched to a gene: 3. CDR3 sequence (DNA): TGTGCCAGCAGTTCAGGGAGGGGCGAGCAGTACTTC. Translating gives CASSSGRGEQYF.